Listed here is a single T cell receptor (beta chain). The CDR3 contains 12 residues. The V gene lost 5 bases and the J gene lost 6 bases, with 8 bases spanning the gap. Germline-derived CDR1 and CDR2 are LNHDA and SQIVND (reference sequence). The assay was immunoSEQ multiplex PCR, and TCRdb's table has in-frame clones only and misses some. The table has around 78,000 clones, roughly 91% seen once; the top ten hold roughly 0.7%. This specimen comes from a study of T cell changes during pregnancy in multiple sclerosis. The sequence came from a female donor in good health, enrolled as a control in a pregnancy study. Here the sequenced sample was peripheral blood, taken in the third trimester of pregnancy. The V gene is TRBV19, the J gene TRBJ2-1; D is unclear. The CDR3 loop reads CASSPSGNEQFF. The CDR3 region has the DNA TGTGCCAGTAGTCCCTCGGGCAATGAGCAGTTCTTC.